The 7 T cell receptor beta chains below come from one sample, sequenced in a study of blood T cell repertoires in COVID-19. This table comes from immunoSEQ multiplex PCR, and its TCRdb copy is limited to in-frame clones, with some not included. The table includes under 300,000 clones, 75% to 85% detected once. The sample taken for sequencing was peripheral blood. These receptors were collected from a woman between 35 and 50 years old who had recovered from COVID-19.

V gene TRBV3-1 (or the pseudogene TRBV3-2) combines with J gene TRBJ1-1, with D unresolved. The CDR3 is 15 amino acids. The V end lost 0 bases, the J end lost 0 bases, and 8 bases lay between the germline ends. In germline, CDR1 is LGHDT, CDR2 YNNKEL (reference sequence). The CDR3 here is CASSQDPFMNTEAFF. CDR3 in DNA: TGTGCCAGCAGCCAAGACCCATTCATGAACACTGAAGCTTTCTTT.

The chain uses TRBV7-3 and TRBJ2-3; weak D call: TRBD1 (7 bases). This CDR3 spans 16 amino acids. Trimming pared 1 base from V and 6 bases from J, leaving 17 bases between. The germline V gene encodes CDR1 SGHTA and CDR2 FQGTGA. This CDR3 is CASSLSGTAGGDTQYF. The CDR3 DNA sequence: TGTGCCAGCAGCTTAAGCGGGACAGCTGGGGGGGATACGCAGTATTTT.

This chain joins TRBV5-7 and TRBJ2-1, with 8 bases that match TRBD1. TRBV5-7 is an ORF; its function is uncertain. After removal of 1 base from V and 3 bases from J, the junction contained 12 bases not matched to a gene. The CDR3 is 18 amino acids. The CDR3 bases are TGTGCCAGCAGCTTGTGGGGTCGCGGGGACAGGTGCTACAATGAGCAGTTCTTC. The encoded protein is CASSLWGRGDRCYNEQFF.

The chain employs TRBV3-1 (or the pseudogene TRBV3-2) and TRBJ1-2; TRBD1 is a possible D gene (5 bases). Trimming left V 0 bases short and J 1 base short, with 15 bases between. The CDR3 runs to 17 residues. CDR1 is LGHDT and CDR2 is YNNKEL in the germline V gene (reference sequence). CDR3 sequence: CASSQDLFAGYNYGYTF. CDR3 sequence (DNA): TGTGCCAGCAGCCAAGATCTGTTTGCAGGGTATAACTATGGCTACACCTTC.

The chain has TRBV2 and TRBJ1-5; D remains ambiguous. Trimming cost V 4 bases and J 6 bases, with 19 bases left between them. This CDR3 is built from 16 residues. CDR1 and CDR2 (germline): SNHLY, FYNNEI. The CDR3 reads CASSAFGVQVGQPQHF. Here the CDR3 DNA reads TGTGCCAGCAGTGCTTTCGGCGTGCAGGTCGGTCAGCCCCAGCATTTT.

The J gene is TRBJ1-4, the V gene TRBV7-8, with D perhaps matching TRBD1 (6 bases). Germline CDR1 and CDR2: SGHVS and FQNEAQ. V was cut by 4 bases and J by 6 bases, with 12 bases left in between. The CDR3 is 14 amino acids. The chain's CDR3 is CASSSGRGDEKLFF. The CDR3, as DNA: TGTGCCAGCAGCTCCGGCAGGGGTGATGAAAAACTGTTTTTT.

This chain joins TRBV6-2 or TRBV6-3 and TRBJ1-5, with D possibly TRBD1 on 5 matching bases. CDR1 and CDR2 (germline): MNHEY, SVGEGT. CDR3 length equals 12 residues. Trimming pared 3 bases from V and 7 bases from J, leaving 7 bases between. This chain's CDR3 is CASSYGGQPQHF. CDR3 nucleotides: TGTGCCAGCAGTTATGGGGGGCAGCCCCAGCATTTT.